Listed below are T cell receptor beta chains from one sample, sequenced in a study of beta chain features in type 1 diabetes. Assay used: immunoSEQ multiplex PCR; TCRdb lists only in-frame clones, some missing. Here the sample spans about 350,000 clones, roughly a fifth being singletons. The sequenced material came from naive CD4+ T cells from blood. These receptors were obtained from a young woman in good health. Each CDR3 is given with its conserved first and last residue. The D gene is left open where the match is weak. Not every row has a clone size; where given, it reads once, few, many or a size class.

>-|16|-|TRBJ2-5|TRBV30
TGTGCCTGGAGGTCGACAGGGCGGGGTAGGAGAGAGACCCAGTACTTC
CAWRSTGRGRRETQYF
>-|14|few|TRBJ2-3|TRBV6-6
TGTGCCAGCAGTTACCGCAGGGCCACAGATACGCAGTATTTT
CASSYRRATDTQYF
>-|13|few|TRBJ2-2|TRBV2
TGTGCCAGCAGTGAAGAGAGCGTGGGGGAGCTGTTTTTT
CASSEESVGELFF
>TRBD1|13|few|TRBJ1-5|TRBV18
TGTGCCAGCTCAGGGGGACAGGGCCAGCCCCAGCATTTT
CASSGGQGQPQHF
>TRBD2|14|-|TRBJ2-7|TRBV7-8
TGTGCCAGCATCCCCCGGGCGGGAGAGTACGAGCAGTACTTC
CASIPRAGEYEQYF
>-|13|few|TRBJ1-2|TRBV30
TGTGCCTGGAGTTTATTACAGGGTAGTGGCTACACCTTC
CAWSLLQGSGYTF
>TRBD1|14|-|TRBJ1-2|TRBV9
TGTGCCAGCAGCGAATCGGACAGGATAGGAGGCTACACCTTC
CASSESDRIGGYTF
>TRBD1|16|-|TRBJ1-1|TRBV19
TGTGCCAGTAGTACGACCGGGACAGCACCTAACACTGAAGCTTTCTTT
CASSTTGTAPNTEAFF
>-|15|-|TRBJ1-6|TRBV4-1
TGCGCCAGCAGCCAAGATTGGAGGATGAGGTCACCCCTCCACTTT
CASSQDWRMRSPLHF
>-|13|-|TRBJ1-5|TRBV30
TGTGCCTGGAGTTATGGGGCTGATCAGCCCCAGCATTTT
CAWSYGADQPQHF
>-|13|-|TRBJ2-5|TRBV5-1
TGCGCCAGCAGCCCCCTGGGCAGCGAGACCCAGTACTTC
CASSPLGSETQYF
>TRBD1|17|few|TRBJ1-2|TRBV10-3
TGTGCCATCAGTGACCGGGACAGGGGGCAGTTCAACTATGGCTACACCTTC
CAISDRDRGQFNYGYTF